This is a list of T cell receptor beta chains from one sample in a study of cytomegalovirus exposure and HLA in healthy donors. Sequenced by immunoSEQ multiplex PCR; TCRdb stores in-frame clones only, minus some. The repertoire holds 110,000 or so clones, roughly 70% seen once, with roughly 8.3% in the top ten. The material sequenced was PBMCs. The receptors here all came from a man in his late teens or twenties in good health and CMV-seropositive. CDR3s include the opening cysteine and the closing phenylalanine or tryptophan. Fields, in order: D gene, clone size, CDR3 length, J gene, V gene, CDR3 DNA, CDR3 protein. D genes are given only for firm matches. Only some rows state a clone size, as once, few, many or a class for expanded clones.

>.|few|16|TRBJ1-3|TRBV2
TGTGCCAGCACCCGACGGTGGGACTTCTCTGGAAACACCATATATTTT
CASTRRWDFSGNTIYF
>.|.|15|TRBJ1-2|TRBV10-3
TGTGCCATCAGTGAAACCCGGACAGATAACTATGGCTACACCTTC
CAISETRTDNYGYTF
>.|few|13|TRBJ2-1|TRBV27
TGTGCCAGCAGTTTCTTACCGACAGGTGAGCAGTTCTTC
CASSFLPTGEQFF
>.|.|13|TRBJ2-2|TRBV6-6
TGTGCCAGCAGTTACGCTAGCCCCGGGGAGCTGTTTTTT
CASSYASPGELFF
>TRBD1|.|14|TRBJ2-7|TRBV6-5
TGTGCCAGCAGACCCGGGACAGGGACGCACGAGCAGTACTTC
CASRPGTGTHEQYF
>TRBD2|.|16|TRBJ2-2|TRBV2
TGTGCCAGCAGGACCCTAGCGGGGGAATACACCGGGGAGCTGTTTTTT
CASRTLAGEYTGELFF
>.|.|13|TRBJ1-5|TRBV29-1
TGCAGCGTTGTTGATCAGTCGCAACAGCCCCAGCATTTT
CSVVDQSQQPQHF
>TRBD1|few|16|TRBJ1-6|TRBV4-1
TGCGCCAGCGGATCGGAGCAGGGGGACCTGAATTCACCCCTCCACTTT
CASGSEQGDLNSPLHF
>.|.|14|TRBJ1-1|TRBV2
TGTGCCAGCAGTGAAGCGCTTCAGGGGATGGGGGCTTTCTTT
CASSEALQGMGAFF
>.|.|15|TRBJ2-1|TRBV5-1
TGCGCCAGCAGCTTAGGGGACTCCTCCTACAATGAGCAGTTCTTC
CASSLGDSSYNEQFF
>.|few|15|TRBJ1-5|TRBV7-2
TGTGCCAGCAGCCCCCTCGCGGGGAGCAATCAGCCCCAGCATTTT
CASSPLAGSNQPQHF
>.|.|14|TRBJ1-1|TRBV11-3
TGTGCCAGCAGCTTATCGGGAATGAACACTGAAGCTTTCTTT
CASSLSGMNTEAFF
>.|few|17|TRBJ2-7|TRBV14
TGTGCCAGCAGCCAAGGGTTGATCTGGAGGGATCACCACGAGCAGTACTTC
CASSQGLIWRDHHEQYF
>TRBD1|once|15|TRBJ1-6|TRBV6-5
TGTGCCAGCAGTTACTATAGACAGGGGACCTGGACCCTCCACTTT
CASSYYRQGTWTLHF
>.|.|13|TRBJ1-5|TRBV7-9
TGTGCCAGCAGCGGGACTGACGATCAGCCCCAGCATTTT
CASSGTDDQPQHF
>.|few|13|TRBJ1-2|TRBV21-1
TGTGCCAGCGATGGGGGAGGTAACTATGGCTACACCTTC
CASDGGGNYGYTF
>TRBD2|.|18|TRBJ2-1|TRBV4-2
TGTGCCAGCAGCCAAGAGAAGGGAGGCGGGGGAGTCTACAATGAGCAGTTCTTC
CASSQEKGGGGVYNEQFF
>TRBD1|.|15|TRBJ1-1|TRBV5-1
TGCGCCAGCAGCTGGGGGACAGGGGTGAACACTGAAGCTTTCTTT
CASSWGTGVNTEAFF
>.|.|16|TRBJ2-6|TRBV28
TGTGCCAGCTCGATTCCCGGGGGACTTGGGGCCAACGTCCTGACTTTC
CASSIPGGLGANVLTF
>.|few|13|TRBJ1-6|TRBV6-6
TGTGCCAGCAGTAGGACAGATAATTCACCCCTCCACTTT
CASSRTDNSPLHF
>TRBD1|.|14|TRBJ2-2|TRBV27
TGTGCCAGCAGGCCGGGACAGGTGACCGGGGAGCTGTTTTTT
CASRPGQVTGELFF
>TRBD2|.|16|TRBJ2-5|TRBV7-8
TGTGCCAGCAGCTTTTTTCTTAGCGGGGGACAAGAGACCCAGTACTTC
CASSFFLSGGQETQYF
>.|few|13|TRBJ1-5|TRBV7-6
TGTGCCAGCAGCTTAACGAGCGGTCAGCCCCAGCATTTT
CASSLTSGQPQHF
>TRBD2|.|17|TRBJ2-3|TRBV2
TGTGCCAGCAGTGAATGGGGACTAGCGGGGGGGCCACATACGCAGTATTTT
CASSEWGLAGGPHTQYF
>.|.|15|TRBJ2-1|TRBV4-1
TGCGCCAGCAGCCTCGCCCGAGGTTCCTACAATGAGCAGTTCTTC
CASSLARGSYNEQFF
>.|few|16|TRBJ2-7|TRBV28
TGTGCCAGCAGAACCACTCGAGCCGGGGTGCTCTACGAGCAGTACTTC
CASRTTRAGVLYEQYF
>TRBD2|.|16|TRBJ2-5|TRBV25-1
TGTGCCAGCAGTAGTTCTAGCGGGGGGGCGGATGAGACCCAGTACTTC
CASSSSSGGADETQYF
>TRBD2|.|19|TRBJ2-3|TRBV5-1
TGCGCCAGCAGCAGAAATCCTAGCGGGGGGATTTCTAGCACAGATACGCAGTATTTT
CASSRNPSGGISSTDTQYF
>.|few|13|TRBJ2-7|TRBV6-5
TGTGCCAGCAGAACTGACAGCTCCTACGAGCAGTACTTC
CASRTDSSYEQYF
>TRBD1|.|14|TRBJ2-7|TRBV28
TGTGCCAGCAGGGGGACCGGACAGGGCTACGAGCAGTACTTC
CASRGTGQGYEQYF
>.|.|15|TRBJ1-2|TRBV19
TGTGCCAGTAACACAAACGGAGGTGGTTACAGTGGCTACACCTTC
CASNTNGGGYSGYTF
>.|.|13|TRBJ2-1|TRBV10-3
TGTGCCATCAGTGAGTATGAAGGGACTCAGCAGTTCTTC
CAISEYEGTQQFF
>TRBD1|.|15|TRBJ2-2|TRBV30
TGTGCCTGGAGGGGGACAGGGAAGAACACCGGGGAGCTGTTTTTT
CAWRGTGKNTGELFF
>.|.|12|TRBJ1-1|TRBV11-3
TGTGCCAGCAGCTTATTTATCACTGAAGCTTTCTTT
CASSLFITEAFF
>TRBD2|once|15|TRBJ2-4|TRBV6-1
TGTGCCGGCAGTGCATCTAGCGGGGGAACAGACATTCAGTACTTC
CAGSASSGGTDIQYF
>TRBD2|.|19|TRBJ2-3|TRBV5-4
TGTGCCAGCAGCGTTGAGGGACTAGCGGGGGTGCAAAGCACAGATACGCAGTATTTT
CASSVEGLAGVQSTDTQYF
>.|.|15|TRBJ2-7|TRBV11-2
TGTGCCAGCAGCGCGACCAGGGGAGGGATATACGAGCAGTACTTC
CASSATRGGIYEQYF
>TRBD1|.|14|TRBJ1-2|TRBV18
TGTGCCAGCTCATCGGACAGGCTAATGTATGGCTACACCTTC
CASSSDRLMYGYTF
>.|.|16|TRBJ1-2|TRBV5-5
TGTGCCAGCAGCATGGTCCAAATACAGGGTTATGATGGCTACACCTTC
CASSMVQIQGYDGYTF
>.|.|17|TRBJ1-6|TRBV27
TGTGCCAGCAGTTTGTTTAGGGGGGGCTCCTATAATTCACCCCTCCACTTT
CASSLFRGGSYNSPLHF
>TRBD2|.|14|TRBJ2-7|TRBV29-1
TGCAGCTCCTCTGGGAGCGGGGGAGGTAACGAGCAGTACTTC
CSSSGSGGGNEQYF